These 22 T cell receptor beta chains were sequenced from one sample in a study of T-cell reconstitution after alpha-beta-depleted transplantation in children. Preparation of the TCRbeta library used unique molecular identifiers. TCRdb reprocessed the PCR reads with MiXCR, giving one entry per CDR3 protein. The sample consists of roughly 200,000 distinct CDR3 sequences, 14% to 15% of them appearing once. Here the sequenced sample was PBMCs from the stem cell graft donor, taken from the stem cell graft. The receptor set was obtained from a human donor who donated a stem cell graft to a child with acute lymphoblastic leukemia.

The chain joins TRBV7-9 to TRBJ1-2; a weak D match, TRBD1 (6 bases). Germline V CDR1 and CDR2: SEHNR, FQNEAQ (reference sequence). The CDR3 contains 12 residues. The V end was cut by 5 bases, the J end by 6 bases, with 10 bases between. CDR3 nucleotide sequence: TGTGCCAGCAGCCCTACAGGGCATGGCTACACCTTC. Residues: CASSPTGHGYTF.

This clonotype was recorded many times. The chain employs TRBV20-1 and TRBJ2-5, with 7 bases lining up with TRBD2. The germline V gene encodes CDR1 DFQATT and CDR2 SNEGSKA (reference sequence). The CDR3 is made up of 14 amino acids. Unmatched junction bases numbered 6, after V lost 3 bases and J lost 2 bases. CDR3 region: CSASDLAAQETQYF. In nucleotides, the CDR3 is TGCAGTGCTAGCGATCTAGCGGCTCAAGAGACCCAGTACTTC.

V and J are TRBV4-2 and TRBJ2-2, with D perhaps matching TRBD2 (6 bases). V gave up 4 bases and J gave up 5 bases, with 17 bases separating them. The CDR3 is 16 amino acids. Germline values: CDR1 LGHNA, CDR2 YNFKEQ. CDR3 loop: CASSRGLASRTGELFF. As DNA, the CDR3 is TGTGCCAGCAGCCGGGGCCTAGCGTCACGGACCGGGGAGCTGTTTTTT.

The rearrangement uses TRBV20-1 and TRBJ2-7; D may be TRBD1 (6 bases). The germline CDR1 and CDR2 sequences are DFQATT and SNEGSKA (reference sequence). The ends were cut back, 3 bases at V and 6 bases at J, with 12 bases in the middle. The CDR3 has 12 residues. The CDR3 loop is CSARQGPLEQYF. Here the CDR3 DNA reads TGCAGTGCTAGGCAGGGGCCCCTCGAGCAGTACTTC.

With regard to this clonotype: A much larger clone sits a single nucleotide away, making a read error possible. The rearrangement uses TRBV29-1 and TRBJ1-2; D not certain. This CDR3 comprises 13 residues. CDR1 is SQVTM, CDR2 ANQGSEA, per germline. CDR3 loop: CSVKPGVRDGCTF. The DNA for the CDR3 is TGCAGCGTTAAACCCGGGGTGCGGGATGGCTGCACCTTC. Variable domain in full (rest from reference TRBV29-1 and TRBJ1-2): SAVISQKPSRDICQRGTSLTIQCQVDSQVTMMFWYRQQPGQSLTLIATANQGSEATYESGFVIDKFPISRPNLTFSTLTVSNMSPEDSSIYLCSVKPGVRDGCTFGSGTRLTVV.

This chain links TRBV21-1 with TRBJ2-1; the DNA was not used to check the table's D call, TRBD2. TRBV21-1 is tagged as a pseudogene. The CDR3 sequence is 15 residues long. CDR3 region: CASSMTSGSRGEQFF. The CDR3 nucleotides are TGTGCCAGCAGCATGACTAGCGGGAGTAGGGGTGAGCAGTTCTTC.

Ten or more counts support this clonotype. The V gene is TRBV7-9, the J gene TRBJ2-4; 14 nucleotides align to TRBD2. The CDR3 has 15 residues. V trimming: 5 bases; J trimming: 5 bases; junction bases outside the gene matches: 2. Germline values: CDR1 SEHNR, CDR2 FQNEAQ (reference sequence). The CDR3 nucleotides read TGTGCCAGCAGCCCGACTAGCGGGAGGGAAAACATTCAGTACTTC. It translates to CASSPTSGRENIQYF.

This clonotype appeared a few times. The chain combines TRBV5-5 with TRBJ1-4, with D uncertain. The CDR3 length is 15 residues. V shed 1 base and J shed 0 bases, with 7 bases lying between them. Looked up from germline, CDR1 is SGHKS and CDR2 is YYEKEE (reference sequence). The CDR3 loop reads CASSLISTTNEKLFF. The CDR3 region has the DNA TGTGCCAGCAGCTTGATCAGCACAACTAATGAAAAACTGTTTTTT.

This clonotype was seen many times. The CDR3 nucleotides read TGCGCCAGCAGCTTGACTACCGAAAAGCAGTTCTTC. Residues: CASSLTTEKQFF. The chain joins TRBV5-1 to TRBJ2-1; D not resolved. CDR3 length: 12 amino acids. Germline assignment: CDR1 SGHRS and CDR2 YFSETQ. V was cut by 1 base and J by 11 bases, with 10 bases left in between.

In its sample, this clonotype was seen many times. The DNA of the CDR3 is TGCGCCAGCAGCCGGGGAAGGGAGTATGGGATCTATGGCTACACCTTC. Protein: CASSRGREYGIYGYTF. The chain carries TRBV5-1 and TRBJ1-2; D is undetermined. The germline V gene encodes CDR1 SGHRS and CDR2 YFSETQ. With 4 bases removed from V and 4 bases from J, the gap between germline ends came to 20 bases. This CDR3 comprises 16 residues.

The chain has TRBV7-2 and TRBJ2-5; perhaps D is TRBD1 or TRBD2 (6 bases each). The CDR3 has 14 amino acids. Germline CDR1 SGHTA, CDR2 FQGNSA. V was trimmed by 3 bases and J by 4 bases, leaving 12 bases between them. The CDR3 loop is CASSFLRGGETQYF. The CDR3 nucleotides read TGTGCCAGCAGCTTCCTCAGGGGAGGAGAGACCCAGTACTTC.

This clonotype was observed many times. The gene calls are TRBV29-1 and TRBJ2-7, with 10 bases lining up with TRBD1. Germline V lookup: CDR1 SQVTM, CDR2 ANQGSEA. J lost 2 bases, V lost 7 bases, and 8 bases had no gene match. There are 14 residues in the CDR3. The CDR3 reads CSAMGQGSPYEQYF. The CDR3 nucleotides read TGCAGCGCGATGGGACAGGGGTCCCCCTACGAGCAGTACTTC.

This clonotype was picked up many times. The chain has TRBV7-8 and TRBJ2-2; TRBD2 matches at 7 bases. The CDR3 loop spans 15 amino acids. Germline values: CDR1 SGHVS, CDR2 FQNEAQ. V dropped 2 bases and J dropped 3; count of bases not matched to a gene: 3. As DNA, the CDR3 is TGTGCCAGCAGCTTACGGCGGGAGTACACCGGGGAGCTGTTTTTT. This encodes CASSLRREYTGELFF.

The rearrangement joins TRBV7-8 to TRBJ2-1; 10 nucleotides line up with TRBD2. Germline lookup yields CDR1 SGHVS and CDR2 FQNEAQ. The V segment lost 2 bases and the J segment 6 bases; nucleotides outside the gene matches: 7. CDR3 length equals 16 residues. CDR3 DNA: TGTGCCAGCAGCTTATTATCCCAGCGGGAGGGCAATGAGCAGTTCTTC. Its protein is CASSLLSQREGNEQFF.

The gene calls are TRBV20-1 and TRBJ2-5; D not certain. The CDR3 consists of 14 residues. Germline CDR1 DFQATT, CDR2 SNEGSKA (reference sequence). The V and J ends lost 0 bases and 2 bases respectively, with 10 bases between them. CDR3 sequence reads: CSARDGYRQETQYF. CDR3 DNA sequence: TGCAGTGCTAGAGATGGCTACAGACAAGAGACCCAGTACTTC.

This clonotype was seen at least ten times. This chain connects TRBV12-3 or TRBV12-4 to TRBJ2-7, with no clear D. The CDR3 loop spans 14 amino acids. Trimming shortened V by 5 bases and J by 4 bases, and 15 bases separated the two germline ends. The DNA for the CDR3 is TGTGCCAGCAGTCCTTCCTGGCACGGTTACGAGCAGTACTTC. Translation: CASSPSWHGYEQYF.

This clonotype has ten or more counts. V and J are TRBV5-1 and TRBJ2-1; 8 bases map to TRBD1. V dropped 3 bases and J dropped 5; count of bases not matched to a gene: 7. This CDR3 spans 15 amino acids. CDR1 is SGHRS, CDR2 YFSETQ, per germline. CDR3: CASSYWTGLNNEQFF. CDR3 nucleotide sequence: TGCGCCAGCAGCTACTGGACAGGGCTTAACAATGAGCAGTTCTTC.

This clonotype was observed many times. V is TRBV5-1 and J is TRBJ2-3; 8 nucleotides match TRBD1. After removal of 5 bases from V and 4 bases from J, the junction contained 9 bases not matched to a gene. The germline V gene has CDR1 SGHRS and CDR2 YFSETQ. CDR3 length: 15 amino acids. This chain's CDR3 is CASRYNGQGSDTQYF. The DNA for the CDR3 is TGCGCCAGCAGGTATAACGGACAGGGATCAGATACGCAGTATTTT.

This clonotype was recorded at least ten times. The rearrangement uses TRBV5-1 and TRBJ1-4; D unclear. Looked up from germline, CDR1 is SGHRS and CDR2 is YFSETQ. CDR3 size: 13 residues. The ends were cut back, 0 bases at V and 5 bases at J, with 5 bases in the middle. The CDR3 is CASSLASNEKLFF. The CDR3 DNA reads TGCGCCAGCAGCTTGGCCTCAAATGAAAAACTGTTTTTT.

There are many counts of this clonotype. This chain links TRBV27 with TRBJ1-4, with 10 bases lining up with TRBD1. CDR3 length: 16 residues. Germline trimming cut 2 bases from V and 4 bases from J; bases unmatched to any gene: 4. Germline V gene lookup returns CDR1 MNHEY and CDR2 SMNVEV (reference sequence). The CDR3 nucleotides read TGTGCCAGCAGTTTAGCGCGGACAGGGGGTAATGAAAAACTGTTTTTT. Amino acid sequence: CASSLARTGGNEKLFF.

This clonotype appeared a few times. The V gene is TRBV20-1, the J gene TRBJ2-7; TRBD1 or TRBD2 may be the D gene (5 bases each). Germline CDR1 and CDR2: DFQATT and SNEGSKA (reference sequence). V was clipped by 5 bases and J by 4 bases, with 12 bases between them. The CDR3 runs to 12 residues. As DNA, the CDR3 is TGCAGTGCTGCCCGGGGCGAATACGAGCAGTACTTC. Protein sequence: CSAARGEYEQYF.

This clonotype showed up many times. The rearrangement links TRBV29-1 to TRBJ2-7; D may match TRBD1 or TRBD2 (5 bases each). The CDR3 has 12 residues. Between the trimmed V and J ends, which lost 7 bases and 6 bases, there was a span of 16 bases. Germline CDR1 is SQVTM and CDR2 is ANQGSEA. The CDR3 loop reads CSGGPLFGEQYF. CDR3 nucleotide sequence: TGCAGCGGGGGACCGTTGTTTGGCGAGCAGTACTTC.